This T cell receptor (beta chain) was found in a study of early T cells in non-severe SARS-CoV-2 infection. This clonotype was detected ten times or more. TCRdb passed the 5' RACE reads through MiXCR, listing each CDR3 protein once. Of around 55,000 distinct CDR3 sequences listed, under 15% are singletons. The length of the CDR3 is 15 residues. V trimming: 4 bases; J trimming: 5 bases; junction bases outside the gene matches: 6. Germline V gene lookup returns CDR1 SEHNR and CDR2 FQNEAQ (reference sequence). V usage is TRBV7-9 and J usage is TRBJ2-2, with 8 bases matching TRBD1. The sequence was obtained from an adult who was a healthcare worker with PCR-confirmed SARS-CoV-2 infection or an uninfected control (not recorded which). Sequenced: whole blood. Here the CDR3 DNA reads TGTGCCAGCAGCTCCTGGACAGGGAGGACCGGGGAGCTGTTTTTT. Protein sequence: CASSSWTGRTGELFF.